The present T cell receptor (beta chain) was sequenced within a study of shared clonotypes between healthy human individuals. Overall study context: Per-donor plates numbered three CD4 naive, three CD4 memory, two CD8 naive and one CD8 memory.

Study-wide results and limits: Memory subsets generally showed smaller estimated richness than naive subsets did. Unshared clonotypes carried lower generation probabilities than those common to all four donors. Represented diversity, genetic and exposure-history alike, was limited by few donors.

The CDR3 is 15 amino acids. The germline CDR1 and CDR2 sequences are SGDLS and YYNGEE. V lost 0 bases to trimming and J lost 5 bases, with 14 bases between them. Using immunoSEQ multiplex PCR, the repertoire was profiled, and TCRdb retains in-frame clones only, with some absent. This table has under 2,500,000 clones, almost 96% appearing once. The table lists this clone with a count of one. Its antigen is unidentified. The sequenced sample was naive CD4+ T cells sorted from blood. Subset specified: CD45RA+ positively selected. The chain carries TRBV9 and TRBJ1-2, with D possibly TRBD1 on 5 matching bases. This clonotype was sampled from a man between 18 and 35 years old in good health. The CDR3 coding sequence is TGTGCCAGCAGCGTAGGGGTGGGGCCGATTTATGGCTACACCTTC. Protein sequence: CASSVGVGPIYGYTF.